This T cell receptor (beta chain) appears in the sequencing data of a study of shared clonotypes between healthy human individuals. Study-wide background: The cohort comprised a couple of women and a few men. Their ages spanned 18 to 49 years.

The CDR3 runs to 15 residues. In germline, CDR1 is MDHEN, CDR2 SYDVKM. Losses at the gene ends were 3 bases for V and 10 bases for J; bases not matched to a gene: 6. Study-wide findings and caveats: Shared across several donors were 5% to 6% of the naive CD4 clonotypes. Investigators collected only blood, and repertoires in tissues likely differ.

This clone was seen a few times. What it recognizes is unknown. Only in-frame clones appear in the TCRdb table, and some are missing; sequencing was by immunoSEQ multiplex PCR. The data show approximately 980,000 clones, less than 85% seen once. The clonotype originates from a young man in good health. The rearrangement joins TRBV28 to TRBJ1-6, with TRBD1 matching 10 bases. What was sequenced was memory CD4+ T cells sorted from blood. Subset specified: CD45RA-negative fraction. The CDR3 loop is CASSLGGQGNSPLHF. CDR3 DNA sequence: TGTGCCAGCAGTTTGGGGGGACAGGGGAACTCACCCCTCCACTTT.